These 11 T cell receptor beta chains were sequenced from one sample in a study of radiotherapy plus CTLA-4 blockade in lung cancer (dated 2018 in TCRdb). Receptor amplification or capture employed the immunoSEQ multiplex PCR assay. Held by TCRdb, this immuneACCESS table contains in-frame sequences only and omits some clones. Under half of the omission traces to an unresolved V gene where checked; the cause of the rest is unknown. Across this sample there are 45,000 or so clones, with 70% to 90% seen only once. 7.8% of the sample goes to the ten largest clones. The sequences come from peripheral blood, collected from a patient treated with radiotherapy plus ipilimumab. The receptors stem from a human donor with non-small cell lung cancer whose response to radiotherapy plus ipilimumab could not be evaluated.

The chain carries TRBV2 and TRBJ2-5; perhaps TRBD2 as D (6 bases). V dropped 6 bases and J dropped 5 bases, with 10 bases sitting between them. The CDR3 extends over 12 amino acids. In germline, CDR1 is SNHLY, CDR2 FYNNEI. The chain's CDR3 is CASSTSTETQYF. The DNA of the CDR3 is TGTGCCAGCAGCACTAGCACGGAGACCCAGTACTTC.

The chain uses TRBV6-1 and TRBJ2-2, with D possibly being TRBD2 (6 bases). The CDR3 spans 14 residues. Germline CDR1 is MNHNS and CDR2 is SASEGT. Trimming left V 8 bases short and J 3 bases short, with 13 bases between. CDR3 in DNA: TGTGCCAGCCTCCACGGCGGGGACACCGGGGAGCTGTTTTTT. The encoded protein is CASLHGGDTGELFF.

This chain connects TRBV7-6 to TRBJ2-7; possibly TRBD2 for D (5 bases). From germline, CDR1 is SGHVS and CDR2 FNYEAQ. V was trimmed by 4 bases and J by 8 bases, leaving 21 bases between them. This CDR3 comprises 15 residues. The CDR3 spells CASSSVVGGEVKQYF. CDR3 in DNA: TGTGCCAGCAGCTCAGTAGTTGGAGGCGAGGTAAAGCAGTACTTC.

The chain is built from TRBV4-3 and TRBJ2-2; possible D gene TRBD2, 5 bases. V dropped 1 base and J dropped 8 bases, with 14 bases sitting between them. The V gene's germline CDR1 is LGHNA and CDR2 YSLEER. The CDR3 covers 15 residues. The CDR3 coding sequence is TGCGCCAGCAGCCAAGGTGTATGGACTTCGGGGGAGCTGTTTTTT. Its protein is CASSQGVWTSGELFF.

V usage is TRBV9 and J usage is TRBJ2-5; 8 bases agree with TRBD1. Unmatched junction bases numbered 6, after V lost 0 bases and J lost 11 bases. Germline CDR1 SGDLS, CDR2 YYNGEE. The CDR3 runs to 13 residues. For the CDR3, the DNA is TGTGCCAGCAGCGTAGAGGCAGGGGGCAAGCAGTACTTC. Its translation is CASSVEAGGKQYF.

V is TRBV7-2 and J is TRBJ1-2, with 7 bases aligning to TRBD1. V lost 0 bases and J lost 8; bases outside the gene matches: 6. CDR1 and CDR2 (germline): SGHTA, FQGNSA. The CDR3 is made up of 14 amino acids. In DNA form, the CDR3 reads TGTGCCAGCAGCTTAGCGAACAGGGGTGAAGGCTACACCTTC. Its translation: CASSLANRGEGYTF.

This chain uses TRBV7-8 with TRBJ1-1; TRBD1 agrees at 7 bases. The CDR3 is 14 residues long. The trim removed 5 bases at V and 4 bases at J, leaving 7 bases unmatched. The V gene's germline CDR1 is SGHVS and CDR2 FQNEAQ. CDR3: CASSAHRGVTEAFF. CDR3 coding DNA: TGTGCCAGCAGCGCCCACAGGGGTGTCACTGAAGCTTTCTTT.

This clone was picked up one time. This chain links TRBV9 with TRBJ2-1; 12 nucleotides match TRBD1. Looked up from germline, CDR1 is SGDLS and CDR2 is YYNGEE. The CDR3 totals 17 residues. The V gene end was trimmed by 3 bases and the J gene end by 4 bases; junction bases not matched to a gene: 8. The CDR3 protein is CASSAQGTGGAYNEQFF. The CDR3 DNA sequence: TGTGCCAGCAGCGCCCAAGGGACAGGGGGCGCTTACAATGAGCAGTTCTTC.

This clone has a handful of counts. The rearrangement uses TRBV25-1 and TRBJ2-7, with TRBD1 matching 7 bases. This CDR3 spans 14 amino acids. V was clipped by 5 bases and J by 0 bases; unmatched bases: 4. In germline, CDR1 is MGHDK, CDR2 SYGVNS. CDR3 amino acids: CASSSGTASYEQYF. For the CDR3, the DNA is TGTGCCAGCAGTTCCGGGACAGCCTCCTACGAGCAGTACTTC.

CDR3 in amino acids: CASSPGLARSEQYF. The CDR3 DNA reads TGTGCCAGCAGCCCGGGACTAGCCAGGAGCGAGCAGTACTTC. The rearrangement links TRBV11-2 to TRBJ2-7; 9 positions match TRBD2. The CDR3 totals 14 residues. The germline V gene encodes CDR1 SGHAT and CDR2 FQNNGV. The V gene end was trimmed by 5 bases and the J gene end by 6 bases; junction bases not matched to a gene: 8.

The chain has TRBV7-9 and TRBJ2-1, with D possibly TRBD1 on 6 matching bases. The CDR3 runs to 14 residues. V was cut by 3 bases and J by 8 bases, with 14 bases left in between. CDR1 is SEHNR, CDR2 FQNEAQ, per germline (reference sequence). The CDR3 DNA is TGTGCCAGCAGCTTCTCGGGACAAGTGGATGAGCAGTTCTTC. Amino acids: CASSFSGQVDEQFF.